The clone carrying this T cell receptor (beta chain) was seen a handful of times. Researchers used genomic DNA as the template to profile TCR beta VDJ and CDR3. TCRdb passed the reads through MiXCR, listing each CDR3 protein once. Of just over 450,000 distinct CDR3 sequences in the sample, less than 35% were seen once. The CDR3 covers 13 residues. The V gene's germline CDR1 is MNHNS and CDR2 SASEGT. The V gene end was trimmed by 5 bases and the J gene end by 8 bases; junction bases not matched to a gene: 7. The sequenced patients had an expansion of CD8+CD57+ cells seen by flow cytometry. Patients were untreated when blood was sampled. This specimen comes from a study of CD8+CD57+ T cells in acquired aplastic anemia. At the level of the study: Yields of DNA that came from sorted CD4+ and CD8+ cells averaged roughly 3.3 ug.

The chain uses TRBV6-1 and TRBJ1-2; 8 positions agree with TRBD1. This TCR was recovered from a human donor with aplastic anemia. Sequenced sample: sorted CD4+, CD8+, or CD8+CD57+ T cells (not recorded which) from PBMCs. This CDR3 is CASSTYRGGGYTF. CDR3 DNA sequence: TGTGCCAGCAGTACCTACAGGGGGGGCGGCTACACCTTC.